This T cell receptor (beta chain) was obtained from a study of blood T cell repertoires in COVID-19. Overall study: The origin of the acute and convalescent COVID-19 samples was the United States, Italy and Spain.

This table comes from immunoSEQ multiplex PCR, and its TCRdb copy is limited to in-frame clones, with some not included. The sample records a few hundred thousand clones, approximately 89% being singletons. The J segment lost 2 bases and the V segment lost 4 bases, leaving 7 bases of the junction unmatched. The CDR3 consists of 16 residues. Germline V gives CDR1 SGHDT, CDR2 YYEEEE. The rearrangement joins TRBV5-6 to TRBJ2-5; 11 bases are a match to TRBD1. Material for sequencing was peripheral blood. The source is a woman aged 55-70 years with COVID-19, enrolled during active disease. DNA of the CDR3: TGTGCCAGCAGCCGGGACAGGGGGGCCCCTCAAGAGACCCAGTACTTC. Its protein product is CASSRDRGAPQETQYF.